The T cell receptor beta chain under discussion was sequenced for a study of T cell changes during pregnancy in multiple sclerosis. CDR1 and CDR2 (germline): MGHRA, YSYEKL. V was clipped by 5 bases and J by 4 bases, with 11 bases between them. The CDR3 loop spans 13 amino acids. The protocol was immunoSEQ multiplex PCR, while the TCRdb copy is restricted to in-frame clones and leaves out a portion. The sample has under 110,000 clones, more than 85% seen once. Sample: peripheral blood, taken in the second trimester of pregnancy. The TCR was taken from a female donor with multiple sclerosis, enrolled in a pregnancy study. The chain couples TRBV4-1 to TRBJ1-2, with D unclear. The CDR3 coding sequence is TGCGCCAGCAGCTACGAAGGGAGCTATGGCTACACCTTC. Amino acid sequence: CASSYEGSYGYTF.